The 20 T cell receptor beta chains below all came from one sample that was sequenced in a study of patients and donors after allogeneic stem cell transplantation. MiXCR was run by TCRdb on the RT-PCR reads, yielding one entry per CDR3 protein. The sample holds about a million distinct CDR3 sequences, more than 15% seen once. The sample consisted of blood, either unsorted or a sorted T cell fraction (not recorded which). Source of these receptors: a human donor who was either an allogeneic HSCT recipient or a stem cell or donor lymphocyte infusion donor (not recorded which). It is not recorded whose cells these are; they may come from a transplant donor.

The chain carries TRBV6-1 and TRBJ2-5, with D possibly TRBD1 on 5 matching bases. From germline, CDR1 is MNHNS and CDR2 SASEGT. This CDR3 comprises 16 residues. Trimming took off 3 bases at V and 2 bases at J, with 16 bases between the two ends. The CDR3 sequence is CASSDFTGALQETQYF. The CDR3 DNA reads TGTGCCAGCAGTGACTTTACAGGAGCTCTTCAAGAGACCCAGTACTTC.

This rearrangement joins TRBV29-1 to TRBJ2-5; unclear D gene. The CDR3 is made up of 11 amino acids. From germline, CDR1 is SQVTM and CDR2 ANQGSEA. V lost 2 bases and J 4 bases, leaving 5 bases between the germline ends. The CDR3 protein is CSVEKVETQYF. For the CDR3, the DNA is TGCAGCGTTGAAAAGGTAGAGACCCAGTACTTC.

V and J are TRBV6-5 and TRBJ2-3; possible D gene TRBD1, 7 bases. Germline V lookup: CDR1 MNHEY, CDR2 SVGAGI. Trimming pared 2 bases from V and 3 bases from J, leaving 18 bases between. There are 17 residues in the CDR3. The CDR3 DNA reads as TGTGCCAGCAGTTACCTTCCCCCAGGGGGGCGGACAGATACGCAGTATTTT. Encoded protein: CASSYLPPGGRTDTQYF.

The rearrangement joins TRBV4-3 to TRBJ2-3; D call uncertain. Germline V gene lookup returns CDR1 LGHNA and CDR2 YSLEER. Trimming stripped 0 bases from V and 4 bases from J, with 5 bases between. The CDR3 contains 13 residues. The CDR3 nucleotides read TGCGCCAGCAGCCAAGATACCCCAGATACGCAGTATTTT. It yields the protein CASSQDTPDTQYF.

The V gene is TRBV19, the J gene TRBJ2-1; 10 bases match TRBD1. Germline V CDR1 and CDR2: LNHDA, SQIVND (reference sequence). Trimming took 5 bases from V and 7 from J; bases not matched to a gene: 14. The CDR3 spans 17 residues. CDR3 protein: CASSSNARDRGRNEQFF. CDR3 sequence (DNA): TGTGCCAGTAGTTCTAACGCGAGGGACAGGGGACGGAATGAGCAGTTCTTC.

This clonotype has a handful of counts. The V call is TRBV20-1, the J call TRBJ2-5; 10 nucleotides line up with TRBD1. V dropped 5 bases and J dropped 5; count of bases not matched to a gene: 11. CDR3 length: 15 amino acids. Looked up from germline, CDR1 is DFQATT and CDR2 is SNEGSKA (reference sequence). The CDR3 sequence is CSAGRRTGGTETQYF. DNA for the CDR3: TGCAGTGCTGGAAGGCGGACAGGGGGGACTGAGACCCAGTACTTC.

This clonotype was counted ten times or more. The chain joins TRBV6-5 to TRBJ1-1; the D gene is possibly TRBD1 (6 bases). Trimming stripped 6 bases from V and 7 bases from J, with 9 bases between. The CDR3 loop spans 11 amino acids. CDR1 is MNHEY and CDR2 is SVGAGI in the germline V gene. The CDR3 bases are TGTGCCAGCAGCCAGGGGCATGAAGCTTTCTTT. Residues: CASSQGHEAFF.

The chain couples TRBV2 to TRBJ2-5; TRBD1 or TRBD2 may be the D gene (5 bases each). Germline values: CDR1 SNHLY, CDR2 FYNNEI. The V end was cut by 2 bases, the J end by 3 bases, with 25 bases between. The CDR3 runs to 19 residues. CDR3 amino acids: CASSEQRGRTSTHEETQYF. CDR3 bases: TGTGCCAGCAGTGAACAGAGGGGCAGAACATCAACCCACGAAGAGACCCAGTACTTC.

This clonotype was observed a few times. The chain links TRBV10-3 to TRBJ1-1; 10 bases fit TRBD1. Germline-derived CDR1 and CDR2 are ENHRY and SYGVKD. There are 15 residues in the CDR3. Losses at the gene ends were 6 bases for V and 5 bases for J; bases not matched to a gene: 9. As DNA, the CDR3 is TGTGCCATCAGCGAGGACAGGGGGACGGAAACTGAAGCTTTCTTT. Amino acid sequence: CAISEDRGTETEAFF.

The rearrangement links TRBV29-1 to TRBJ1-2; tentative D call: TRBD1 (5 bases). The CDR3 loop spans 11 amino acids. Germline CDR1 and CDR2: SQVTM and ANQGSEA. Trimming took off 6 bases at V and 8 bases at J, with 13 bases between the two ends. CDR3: CSVPTALGYTF. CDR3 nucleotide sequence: TGCAGCGTCCCGACAGCCTTGGGCTACACCTTC. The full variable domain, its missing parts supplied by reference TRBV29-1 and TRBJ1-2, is SAVISQKPSRDICQRGTSLTIQCQVDSQVTMMFWYRQQPGQSLTLIATANQGSEATYESGFVIDKFPISRPNLTFSTLTVSNMSPEDSSIYLCSVPTALGYTFGSGTRLTVV.

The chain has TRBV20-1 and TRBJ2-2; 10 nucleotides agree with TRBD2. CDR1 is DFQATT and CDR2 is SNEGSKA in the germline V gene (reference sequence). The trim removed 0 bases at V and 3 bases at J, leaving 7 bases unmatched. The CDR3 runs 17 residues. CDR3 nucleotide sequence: TGCAGTGCTAGAGATCAATGGACTAGCGGCCACACCGGGGAGCTGTTTTTT. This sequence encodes CSARDQWTSGHTGELFF.

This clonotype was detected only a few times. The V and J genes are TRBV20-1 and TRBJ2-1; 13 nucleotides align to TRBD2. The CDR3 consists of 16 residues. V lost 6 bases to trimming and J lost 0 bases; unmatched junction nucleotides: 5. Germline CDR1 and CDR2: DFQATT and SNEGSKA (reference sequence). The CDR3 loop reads CSAPGLAGRSYNEQFF. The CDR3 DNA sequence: TGCAGTGCCCCGGGACTAGCGGGACGCTCCTACAATGAGCAGTTCTTC.

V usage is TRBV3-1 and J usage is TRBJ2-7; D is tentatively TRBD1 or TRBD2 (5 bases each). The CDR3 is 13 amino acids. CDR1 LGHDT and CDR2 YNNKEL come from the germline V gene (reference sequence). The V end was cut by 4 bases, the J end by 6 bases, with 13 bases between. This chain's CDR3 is CASSRDRSVEQYF. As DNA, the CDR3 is TGTGCCAGCAGCCGGGACCGCTCGGTCGAGCAGTACTTC.

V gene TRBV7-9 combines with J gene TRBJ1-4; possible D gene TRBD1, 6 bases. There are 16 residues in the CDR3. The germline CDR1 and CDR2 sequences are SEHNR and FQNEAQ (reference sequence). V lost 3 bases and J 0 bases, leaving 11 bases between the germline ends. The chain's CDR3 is CASSFRGGATNEKLFF. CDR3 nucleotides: TGTGCCAGCAGCTTCAGGGGCGGGGCAACTAATGAAAAACTGTTTTTT.

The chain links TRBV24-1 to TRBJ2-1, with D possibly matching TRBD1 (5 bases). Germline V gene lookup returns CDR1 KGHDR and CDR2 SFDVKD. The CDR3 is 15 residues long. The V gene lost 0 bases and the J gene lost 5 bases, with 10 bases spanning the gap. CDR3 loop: CATSDLFQGNNEQFF. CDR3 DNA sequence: TGTGCCACCAGTGATTTGTTTCAGGGCAACAATGAGCAGTTCTTC.

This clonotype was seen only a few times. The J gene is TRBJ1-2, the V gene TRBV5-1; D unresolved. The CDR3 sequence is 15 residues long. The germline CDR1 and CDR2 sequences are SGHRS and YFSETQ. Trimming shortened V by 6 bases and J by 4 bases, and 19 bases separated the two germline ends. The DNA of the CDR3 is TGCGCCAGCAACTTCGGAGGAAGCCTAGCCTATGGCTACACCTTC. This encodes CASNFGGSLAYGYTF.

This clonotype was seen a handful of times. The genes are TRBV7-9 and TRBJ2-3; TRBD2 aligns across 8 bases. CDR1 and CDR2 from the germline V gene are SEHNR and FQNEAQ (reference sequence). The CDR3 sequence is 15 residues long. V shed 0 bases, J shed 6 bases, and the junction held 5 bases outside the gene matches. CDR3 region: CASSLASGKADTQYF. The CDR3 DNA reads TGTGCCAGCAGCTTAGCTAGCGGGAAGGCCGATACGCAGTATTTT. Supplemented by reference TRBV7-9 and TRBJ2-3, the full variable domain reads DTGVSQNPRHKITKRGQNVTFRCDPISEHNRLYWYRQTLGQGPEFLTYFQNEAQLEKSRLLSDRFSAERPKGSFSTLEIQRTEQGDSAMYLCASSLASGKADTQYFGPGTRLTVL.

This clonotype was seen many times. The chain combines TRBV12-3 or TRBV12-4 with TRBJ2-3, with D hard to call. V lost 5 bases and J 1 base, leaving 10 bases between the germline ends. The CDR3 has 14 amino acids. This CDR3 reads CASSNTWGTDTQYF. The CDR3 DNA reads TGTGCCAGCAGTAACACTTGGGGCACAGATACGCAGTATTTT.

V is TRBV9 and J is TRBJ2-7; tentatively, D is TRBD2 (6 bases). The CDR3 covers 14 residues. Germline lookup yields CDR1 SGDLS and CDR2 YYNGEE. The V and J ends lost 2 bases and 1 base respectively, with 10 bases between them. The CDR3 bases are TGTGCCAGCAGCGTGAATAGCGGATCCTACGAGCAGTACTTC. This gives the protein CASSVNSGSYEQYF.

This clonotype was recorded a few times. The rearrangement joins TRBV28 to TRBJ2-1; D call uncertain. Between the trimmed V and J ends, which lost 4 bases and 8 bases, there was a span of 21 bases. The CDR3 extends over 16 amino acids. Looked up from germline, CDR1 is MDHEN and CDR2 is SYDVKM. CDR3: CASSSPWAGGPHEQFF. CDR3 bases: TGTGCCAGCAGTTCCCCCTGGGCAGGTGGACCACATGAGCAGTTCTTC.